The clone carrying this T cell receptor beta chain has just a few counts. This sample stems from a study of OX40 agonist ivuxolimab in advanced cancers. Assay: immunoSEQ multiplex PCR; the TCRdb copy retains only in-frame clones and omits some. The data contain 15,000 to 20,000 clones, around 73% of them singletons. CDR3 length: 18 residues. The chain links TRBV1 to TRBJ1-5; the listed D gene, TRBD1, was not tested against the DNA. TRBV1 is a documented pseudogene. The receptor was isolated from an adult with an advanced solid tumor such as melanoma, head and neck, liver or kidney cancer. This specimen consisted of CD4+ or CD8+ T cells sorted from blood, obtained in a trial of the OX40 agonist ivuxolimab. CDR3 in amino acids: CTSSQPPEMTGPNQPQHF. The CDR3 coding sequence is TGCACCAGCAGCCAACCCCCTGAAATGACAGGGCCCAATCAGCCCCAGCATTTT.